This T cell receptor beta chain was profiled in a study of blood T cell repertoires in COVID-19. Study context: The analysed material was cDNA or gDNA that came from T cells, B-cell-depleted T cells, or PBMCs.

Donors were grouped by their self-reported clinical history. Before being deemed recovered, Cohort 3 donors had two negative PCRs, clearance, or symptom resolution. Clones were sequenced by immunoSEQ multiplex PCR, and TCRdb holds only the in-frame ones, with some missing. The data contain approximately 210,000 clones, about 79% of them singletons. The CDR3 is 12 amino acids. Looked up from germline, CDR1 is SQVTM and CDR2 is ANQGSEA. Source material: PBMCs or T cells enriched from blood (not recorded which). The rearrangement uses TRBV29-1 and TRBJ2-1, with 8 bases aligning to TRBD2. The sequence derives from a woman aged 55-70 years who had recovered from COVID-19. The CDR3 DNA reads TGCACCGGGGGGTCCCGGGGGGGTGAGCAGTTCTTC. Its translation is CTGGSRGGEQFF.